The 25 T cell receptor beta chains listed next were all sequenced from one sample in a study of tumor-infiltrating lymphocytes in primary liver carcinoma. From roughly 470 ng total RNA, TCR beta cDNA was generated with a primer in the constant region. What produced the TCR beta libraries was three nested multiplex PCR rounds using slightly modified ARM-PCR. Researchers ran the first two PCR rounds for roughly 11 cycles each with TRBV1-TRBV30 forward primers and a C-beta reverse primer. TCRdb reanalysed the multiplex PCR reads using MiXCR and keeps one entry per CDR3 protein. The table records roughly 49,000 distinct CDR3 sequences, around 77% of them present only once. Scientists recovered RNA and DNA together from roughly 21-30 mg of unsorted bulk tissue. Sequencing used liver tumor tissue from sampling region 5. Indicated subset: tumor region T5, tumor centre. Every receptor here comes from a man aged 40-49 years with primary liver carcinoma and hepatitis B virus infection.

The chain combines TRBV28 with TRBJ1-1; D perhaps matches TRBD1 (6 bases). V lost 6 bases, J lost 0 bases, and 17 bases lay in between. In germline, CDR1 is MDHEN, CDR2 SYDVKM. This CDR3 comprises 16 residues. The CDR3 bases are TGTGCCAGCAGCCCACTTGCACAGGGTATGAACACTGAAGCTTTCTTT. Amino acids: CASSPLAQGMNTEAFF.

Concerning this clonotype: Germline and junction disagree at one end, which may indicate a read error. The chain combines TRBV14 with TRBJ2-1, with D perhaps TRBD1 (6 bases). Per the germline V gene, CDR1 is SGHDN and CDR2 is FVKESK. The CDR3 consists of 16 residues. This CDR3 is CVSSPRTVLGYNEQFF. CDR3 coding DNA: TGTGTCAGCAGCCCTAGGACAGTGTTGGGGTACAACGAGCAGTTCTTC.

Comments on this clonotype: The missing conserved phenylalanine or tryptophan at the end of this CDR3 makes a read error likely. The chain joins TRBV6-6 to TRBJ1-1; maybe TRBD1 (6 bases). The V end lost 7 bases, the J end lost 2 bases, and 14 bases lay between the germline ends. The CDR3 sequence is 14 residues long. CDR1 is MNHNY and CDR2 is SVGAGI in the germline V gene (reference sequence). DNA for the CDR3: TGTGCCAGCACTCTACAGGGACCTAACACTGAAGCTTTCATT. Its protein product is CASTLQGPNTEAFI.

The gene calls are TRBV6-1 and TRBJ1-1; no clear D. Germline V gene lookup returns CDR1 MNHNS and CDR2 SASEGT. V was cut by 4 bases and J by 6 bases, with 21 bases left in between. This CDR3 has 16 residues. The CDR3 DNA reads as TGTGCCAGCAGTGGACCGGATTCTATTATTAACGCTGAAGCTTTCTTT. Encoded protein: CASSGPDSIINAEAFF.

This clonotype is medium-sized in the sample. This chain joins TRBV4-3 and TRBJ1-4, with D uncertain. The CDR3 covers 16 residues. Trimming left V 0 bases short and J 5 bases short, with 13 bases between. Germline V gene sequence: CDR1 LGHNA, CDR2 YSLEER. The CDR3 loop reads CASSQDTADLNEKLFF. CDR3 sequence (DNA): TGCGCCAGCAGCCAAGATACCGCGGACCTCAATGAAAAACTGTTTTTT.

In its sample, this clonotype was seen many times. This may come from a read error, since a much larger clone is one base off. The chain joins TRBV12-3 or TRBV12-4 to TRBJ2-7; D is ambiguous. The ends were cut back, 3 bases at V and 5 bases at J, with 8 bases in the middle. This CDR3 region has 12 residues. The CDR3 sequence is CASSLEHHEQYF. CDR3 DNA: TGTGCCAGCAGTTTGGAACACCACGAGCAGTACTTC.

The rearrangement joins TRBV11-2 to TRBJ2-7; the D is unclear. V was cut by 7 bases and J by 3 bases, with 10 bases left in between. The CDR3 totals 12 residues. In germline, CDR1 is SGHAT, CDR2 FQNNGV. The CDR3 sequence: CASNPWGYEQYF. CDR3 DNA sequence: TGTGCCAGCAATCCTTGGGGCTACGAGCAGTACTTC.

Points on this clonotype: Mismatch with germline at one junction end may stem from a read error. The chain has TRBV6-5 and TRBJ2-7; the D gene is possibly TRBD1 (6 bases). This CDR3 contains 13 residues. Germline V gene sequence: CDR1 MNHEY, CDR2 SVGAGI. CDR3 protein: CVIRETGEYEQYF. In nucleotides, the CDR3 is TGTGTCATCAGGGAGACAGGCGAGTACGAACAGTACTTC.

CDR3 loop: CASNKGAFSGAKDLTF. Written as DNA, the CDR3 is TGTGCCAGCAATAAAGGAGCGTTCTCTGGGGCCAAGGACCTGACTTTC. This rearrangement joins TRBV5-4 to TRBJ2-6; tentatively, D is TRBD1 (5 bases). This CDR3 spans 16 amino acids. Germline values: CDR1 SGHNT, CDR2 YYREEE (reference sequence). Between the trimmed V and J ends, which lost 6 bases and 15 bases, there was a span of 28 bases.

As concerns this clonotype: A read error may produce the germline difference seen at one junction end. The V call is TRBV11-2, the J call TRBJ1-6; D call uncertain. This CDR3 contains 15 residues. Germline lookup yields CDR1 SGHAT and CDR2 FQNNGV. CDR3 nucleotides: TGTGCCAGCAGCTATACCCTCGGAGGAAATTCACTCCTCCACTTT. It yields the protein CASSYTLGGNSLLHF.

About this clonotype: Relative to the germline gene, one junction end is altered; a read error may explain this. The chain employs TRBV5-5 and TRBJ1-5; unclear D gene. The CDR3 has 14 amino acids. Germline CDR1 is SGHKS and CDR2 is YYEKEE (reference sequence). This CDR3 is CASSPSGGYQPQQF. The CDR3 DNA follows: TGTGCCAGCAGCCCTTCGGGAGGGTATCAGCCCCAGCAATTT.

With respect to this clonotype: One junction end does not reproduce the germline sequence, and a read error may be involved. The rearrangement uses TRBV11-2 and TRBJ2-7; the D gene is possibly TRBD1 (5 bases). The CDR3 consists of 14 residues. Germline assignment: CDR1 SGHAT and CDR2 FQNNGV. CDR3 in amino acids: CASSSNRTSYEQYF. The CDR3 DNA reads as TGTGCCAGTAGCTCTAACAGGACCTCCTACGAGCAATACTTC. The entire variable domain, with the rest obtained from reference TRBV11-2 and TRBJ2-7, is as follows: EAGVAQSPRYKIIEKRQSVAFWCNPISGHATLYWYQQILGQGPKLLIQFQNNGVVDDSQLPKDRFSAERLKGVDSTLKIQPAKLEDSAVYLCASSSNRTSYEQYFGPGTRLTVT.

In regard to this clonotype: The junction differs from germline at one of its ends, possibly a read error. V and J are TRBV6-1 and TRBJ2-1, with D perhaps TRBD1 (5 bases). Per germline, CDR1 MNHNS and CDR2 SASEGT. The CDR3 extends over 16 amino acids. In DNA form, the CDR3 reads TGTACCAGCAGTGACCGGACAAGAAGCTCCTACAATGAGCAGTTCTTC. Amino acids: CTSSDRTRSSYNEQFF.

About this clonotype: In this CDR3 the conserved last residue, phenylalanine or tryptophan, is missing, so a read error is likely. No DNA is shown, since the ends of the CDR3 on it are uncertain; the CDR3 is the one TCRdb lists. CDR3 sequence: CASSFWGTGELSS. This chain links TRBV11-1 with TRBJ2-2. Germline CDR1 reads SGHAT; CDR2 reads FQDESV (reference sequence). The CDR3 is 13 amino acids in total, end residues counted.

As regards this clonotype: The germline gene is not matched at one end of the junction; a read error may be the cause. The DNA of the CDR3 is TGTGTCAGCAGCTTAAGTAGGGGGCTAGCGGTTAATGAGCAGTTCTTC. Translating it yields CVSSLSRGLAVNEQFF. This chain uses TRBV11-3 with TRBJ2-1, with D perhaps being TRBD1 or TRBD2 (7 bases each). This CDR3 is 16 amino acids long. In germline, CDR1 is SGHNT, CDR2 YENEEA.

V and J are TRBV6-2 or TRBV6-3 and TRBJ1-1; tentative D call: TRBD1 (5 bases). This CDR3 is built from 16 residues. The germline V gene has CDR1 MNHEY and CDR2 SVGEGT. Trimming cost V 6 bases and J 4 bases, with 21 bases left between them. CDR3 in amino acids: CASRRSDMWRGTEAFF. The CDR3 DNA reads TGTGCCAGCAGAAGGTCCGATATGTGGAGGGGCACTGAAGCTTTCTTT.

This clonotype was counted a few times. The junction departs from germline at one end; a sequencing error may be responsible. The V call is TRBV6-1, the J call TRBJ2-5; 8 bases line up with TRBD2. The germline V gene has CDR1 MNHNS and CDR2 SASEGT. The CDR3 runs to 16 residues. The CDR3 sequence: CASSEYRAGAQGTQYF. DNA for the CDR3: TGTGCCAGTAGTGAATATAGAGCGGGGGCTCAAGGAACCCAGTACTTC.

On this clonotype itself: One end of the junction varies from germline; a read error may be responsible. V and J are TRBV7-9 and TRBJ2-3, with 10 positions matching TRBD2. CDR3 length: 18 residues. Looked up from germline, CDR1 is SEHNR and CDR2 is FQNEAQ (reference sequence). The CDR3 coding sequence is TGTGCCAGCATCTTAGGTGCTAGCGGGAGCGGCGGCACAGATACGCAGTTTTTT. It translates to CASILGASGSGGTDTQFF.

The J gene is TRBJ2-1, the V gene TRBV30, with D maybe TRBD2 (5 bases). Per germline, CDR1 GTSNPN and CDR2 SVGIG (reference sequence). The length of the CDR3 is 16 residues. Trimming took off 3 bases at V and 1 base at J, with 16 bases between the two ends. The CDR3 region is CAWSPPGSKSYNEQFF. CDR3 coding DNA: TGTGCCTGGAGCCCGCCGGGGTCTAAGTCCTACAATGAGCAGTTCTTC.

CDR3 coding DNA: TGCGCCAGCAACCCCAAGAGAGATTCCATTTCACCCCTCCACTTT. This sequence encodes CASNPKRDSISPLHF. V is TRBV4-1 and J is TRBJ1-6, with unresolved D. V was trimmed by 7 bases and J by 9 bases, leaving 19 bases between them. Germline V CDR1 and CDR2: MGHRA, YSYEKL. The CDR3 has 15 amino acids.

At least ten counts were recorded for this clonotype. This could be a read error, since a much larger clone is one nucleotide away. This CDR3 is CSVESSGGRTGELFF. CDR3 DNA sequence: TGCAGCGTTGAATCGAGCGGGGGAAGAACCGGGGAGCTGTTTTTT. The rearrangement joins TRBV29-1 to TRBJ2-2; TRBD2 agrees at 8 bases. V gave up 2 bases and J gave up 5 bases; unmatched junction bases: 7. The CDR3 loop spans 15 amino acids. From germline, CDR1 is SQVTM and CDR2 ANQGSEA.

Turning to this clonotype: A junction boundary mismatches the germline segment, possibly from a read error. The chain is built from TRBV12-3 or TRBV12-4 and TRBJ2-5; D might be TRBD2 (5 bases). This CDR3 is 12 amino acids long. CDR3 bases: TGTGCCAACAGTTTAGCGCTGGAGACCCAGTACTTC. Encoded protein: CANSLALETQYF.

As to this clonotype: Since the CDR3 does not end with the conserved phenylalanine or tryptophan, this likely comes from a read error. The chain is built from TRBV11-2 and TRBJ2-3; D gene uncertain. This CDR3 contains 17 residues. Germline V gene sequence: CDR1 SGHAT, CDR2 FQNNGV. This CDR3 is CASSLFAADVSTDMQYS. Here the CDR3 DNA reads TGTGCCAGCAGCTTATTCGCGGCCGATGTCAGCACAGATATGCAGTATTCT.

Comments on this clonotype: A junction boundary mismatches the germline segment, possibly from a read error. The V gene is TRBV11-2, the J gene TRBJ2-1; 7 bases align to TRBD2. This CDR3 contains 15 residues. Germline V CDR1 and CDR2: SGHAT, FQNNGV. CDR3 in amino acids: CASGFSGPLGNKQFF. The CDR3 coding sequence is TGTGCCAGCGGCTTTAGCGGGCCACTCGGCAATAAGCAGTTCTTC.

With respect to this clonotype: A read error may produce the germline difference seen at one junction end. This sequence joins TRBV12-3 or TRBV12-4 and TRBJ1-2, with a possible D match to TRBD1 (5 bases). This CDR3 is 14 amino acids long. The CDR3 bases are TGTGCCAACAGTTCCGCGGGACCCTCCTATGACTACACCTTC. Translated: CANSSAGPSYDYTF.